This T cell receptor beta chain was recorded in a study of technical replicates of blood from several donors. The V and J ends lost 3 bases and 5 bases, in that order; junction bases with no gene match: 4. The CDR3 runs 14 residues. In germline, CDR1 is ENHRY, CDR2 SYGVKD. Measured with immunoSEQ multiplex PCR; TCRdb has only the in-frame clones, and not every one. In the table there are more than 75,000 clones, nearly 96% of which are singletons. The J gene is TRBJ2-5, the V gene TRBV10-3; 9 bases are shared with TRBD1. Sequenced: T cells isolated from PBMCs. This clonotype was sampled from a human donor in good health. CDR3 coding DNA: TGTGCCATCAGTGACCTACAGGGGGCCGAGACCCAGTACTTC. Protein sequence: CAISDLQGAETQYF.